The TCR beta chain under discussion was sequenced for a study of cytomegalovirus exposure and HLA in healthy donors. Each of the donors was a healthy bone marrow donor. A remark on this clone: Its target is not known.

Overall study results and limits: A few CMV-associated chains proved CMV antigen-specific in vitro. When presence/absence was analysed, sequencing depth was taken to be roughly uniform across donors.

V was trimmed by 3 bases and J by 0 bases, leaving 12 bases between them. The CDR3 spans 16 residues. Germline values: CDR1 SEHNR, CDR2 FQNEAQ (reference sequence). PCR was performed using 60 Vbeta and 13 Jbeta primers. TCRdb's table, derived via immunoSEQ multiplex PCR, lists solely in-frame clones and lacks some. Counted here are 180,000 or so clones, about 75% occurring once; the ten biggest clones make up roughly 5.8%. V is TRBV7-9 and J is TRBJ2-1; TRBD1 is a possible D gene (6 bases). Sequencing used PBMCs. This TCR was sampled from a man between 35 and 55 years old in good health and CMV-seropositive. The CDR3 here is CASSFSTDSSYNEQFF. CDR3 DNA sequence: TGTGCCAGCAGCTTCTCGACGGACAGCTCCTACAATGAGCAGTTCTTC.